The next 23 T cell receptor beta chains were all read from a single sample in a study of blood T cells in healthy people across ages. With a J-beta primer mix and a sample-barcoded 5' primer, a second PCR ran about 7 to 12 cycles. TCRdb re-derived calls from the 5' RACE reads in MiXCR, one entry per CDR3 protein. The sample yields around 1,000,000 distinct CDR3 sequences, 20% to 25% seen once. The sample was also linked to a second study, of T cells of mothers and their children.

The specimen was blood. The source of these receptors is a girl aged 2 to 10 in good health.

The chain's CDR3 is CASSLTAGAKNIQYF. DNA for the CDR3: TGCGCCAGCAGCTTGACGGCGGGAGCCAAAAACATTCAGTACTTC. The chain joins TRBV5-1 to TRBJ2-4, with D perhaps matching TRBD2 (5 bases). Looked up from germline, CDR1 is SGHRS and CDR2 is YFSETQ. The CDR3 consists of 15 residues. V gave up 1 base and J gave up 0 bases, with 8 bases separating them. Combining the CDR3 with reference TRBV5-1 and TRBJ2-4 gives the whole variable domain KAGVTQTPRYLIKTRGQQVTLSCSPISGHRSVSWYQQTPGQGLQFLFEYFSETQRNKGNFPGRFSGRQFSNSRSEMNVSTLELGDSALYLCASSLTAGAKNIQYFGAGTRLSVL.

The chain joins TRBV6-6 to TRBJ2-7; the D is unclear. The CDR3 is 14 residues long. Per germline, CDR1 MNHNY and CDR2 SVGAGI (reference sequence). Trimming pared 5 bases from V and 7 bases from J, leaving 18 bases between. The CDR3 sequence: CASSLVLGSGEQYF. The CDR3 nucleotides are TGTGCCAGCAGTCTCGTGTTAGGCTCGGGTGAGCAGTACTTC.

The CDR3 DNA is TGTGCCAGCAGCTCGACTAGCGGCGACACCGGGGAGCTGTTTTTT. Its translation is CASSSTSGDTGELFF. The genes are TRBV7-9 and TRBJ2-2, with 9 bases that match TRBD2. The CDR3 loop spans 15 amino acids. Per the germline V gene, CDR1 is SEHNR and CDR2 is FQNEAQ (reference sequence). V lost 4 bases, J lost 3 bases, and 3 bases stayed unmatched.

This clonotype came up a few times. The V gene is TRBV19, the J gene TRBJ1-3; unclear D gene. V lost 8 bases, J lost 0 bases, and 17 bases lay in between. The length of the CDR3 is 16 residues. Germline V CDR1 and CDR2: LNHDA, SQIVND (reference sequence). The CDR3 loop reads CASQRLSWNSGNTIYF. DNA of the CDR3: TGTGCCAGTCAGAGGTTATCTTGGAACTCTGGAAACACCATATATTTT.

This rearrangement joins TRBV7-2 to TRBJ2-2; weak D call: TRBD1 (5 bases). The CDR3 has 15 amino acids. Trimming pared 2 bases from V and 6 bases from J, leaving 13 bases between. CDR1 is SGHTA, CDR2 FQGNSA, per germline. The DNA of the CDR3 is TGTGCCAGCAGCTTACATGGTCAGGGTTCCGGGGAGCTGTTTTTT. Amino acid sequence: CASSLHGQGSGELFF. Combining the CDR3 with reference TRBV7-2 and TRBJ2-2 gives the whole variable domain GAGVSQSPSNKVTEKGKDVELRCDPISGHTALYWYRQSLGQGLEFLIYFQGNSAPDKSGLPSDRFSAERTGGSVSTLTIQRTQQEDSAVYLCASSLHGQGSGELFFGEGSRLTVL.

Concerning this clonotype: This may come from a read error, since a much larger clone is one base off. The chain recombines TRBV4-2 with TRBJ2-1; 11 bases are a match to TRBD2. Per germline, CDR1 LGHNA and CDR2 YNFKEQ. The CDR3 has 16 amino acids. V shed 4 bases and J 4 bases; nucleotides not matched to a gene: 6. The CDR3 spells CASSPPGTSGYNEQFF. In DNA form, the CDR3 reads TGTGCCAGCAGCCCCCCCGGGACTAGCGGTTACAATGAGCAGTTCTTC.

CDR3 DNA: TGTGCCAGCAGCTTATCGCACCTGAACACTGAAGCTTTCTTT. Protein sequence: CASSLSHLNTEAFF. The V call is TRBV7-2, the J call TRBJ1-1; D remains ambiguous. Trimming took off 2 bases at V and 0 bases at J, with 7 bases between the two ends. This CDR3 is built from 14 residues. Germline CDR1 reads SGHTA; CDR2 reads FQGNSA.

The chain uses TRBV20-1 and TRBJ2-7; D tentatively fits TRBD1 or TRBD2 (5 bases each). Germline V lookup: CDR1 DFQATT, CDR2 SNEGSKA (reference sequence). The CDR3 is 14 residues long. The V end was cut by 6 bases, the J end by 2 bases, with 17 bases between. Here the CDR3 reads CSAEGLDKTYEQYF. In DNA form, the CDR3 reads TGCAGTGCCGAGGGCCTGGACAAAACCTACGAGCAGTACTTC.

This clonotype has just a few counts. CDR3 sequence (DNA): TGTGCCAGCAGTGGCGTGCAGGGGGAGGACACCGGGGAGCTGTTTTTT. Translation: CASSGVQGEDTGELFF. This chain uses TRBV12-3 or TRBV12-4 with TRBJ2-2, with D tentatively TRBD1 (7 bases). Between the trimmed V and J ends, which lost 5 bases and 3 bases, there was a span of 16 bases. The CDR3 extends over 16 amino acids.

This chain connects TRBV12-3 or TRBV12-4 to TRBJ2-6; D is uncertain. The germline V and J ends were trimmed by 2 bases and 2 bases, with 13 bases remaining between them. The CDR3 sequence is 17 residues long. The CDR3 reads CASSLWVRLAGANVLTF. The CDR3 DNA is TGTGCCAGCAGTTTATGGGTTAGGCTGGCTGGGGCCAACGTCCTGACTTTC.

This chain uses TRBV7-2 with TRBJ1-2, with unresolved D. CDR3 length: 15 amino acids. With 2 bases removed from V and 4 bases from J, the gap between germline ends came to 14 bases. Germline V gene lookup returns CDR1 SGHTA and CDR2 FQGNSA. CDR3 DNA sequence: TGTGCCAGCAGCTTAAGATGGTCGCAGACCTATGGCTACACCTTC. Residues: CASSLRWSQTYGYTF.

This clonotype was seen a handful of times. The CDR3 is CASGRFVGSEQYF. In DNA, the CDR3 is TGTGCCAGCGGACGATTTGTGGGGTCCGAGCAGTACTTC. The gene calls are TRBV12-3 or TRBV12-4 and TRBJ2-7, with unresolved D. This CDR3 is 13 amino acids long. V shed 8 bases and J shed 6 bases, with 17 bases lying between them.

V gene TRBV6-5 combines with J gene TRBJ1-3; D gene ambiguous. Trimming pared 8 bases from V and 0 bases from J, leaving 8 bases between. CDR3 size: 13 residues. Germline CDR1 and CDR2: MNHEY and SVGAGI. The CDR3 DNA sequence: TGTGCCAGCTTACAGAGCTCTGGAAACACCATATATTTT. Translated, it gives CASLQSSGNTIYF.

This clonotype was counted between two and nine times. The CDR3 DNA reads as TGCGCCAGCAGCGGACTCAATGTCTACGAGCAGTACTTC. Translated: CASSGLNVYEQYF. The chain couples TRBV10-1 to TRBJ2-7; possible D gene TRBD2, 5 bases. This CDR3 spans 13 amino acids. Germline lookup yields CDR1 WNHNN and CDR2 SYGVQD (reference sequence). The V and J ends lost 6 bases and 3 bases respectively, with 12 bases between them.

This sequence joins TRBV15 and TRBJ2-7; D not certain. This CDR3 is 14 amino acids long. Trimming pared 4 bases from V and 5 bases from J, leaving 15 bases between. Per the germline V gene, CDR1 is LNHNV and CDR2 is YYDKDF (reference sequence). The CDR3 is CATSTDLVLDEQYF. The DNA for the CDR3 is TGTGCCACCAGCACAGACCTAGTCCTTGACGAGCAGTACTTC.

This clonotype was detected a few times. This rearrangement joins TRBV12-5 to TRBJ2-5, with D perhaps assigned TRBD1 or TRBD2 (5 bases each). Germline loops: CDR1 LGHNT, CDR2 FRNRAP. The CDR3 sequence is 14 residues long. The V and J ends lost 0 bases and 0 bases respectively, with 5 bases between them. The CDR3: CASGLVGDQETQYF. CDR3 DNA sequence: TGTGCTAGTGGTTTGGTGGGGGACCAAGAGACCCAGTACTTC.

This clonotype showed up just a few times. The chain is built from TRBV5-1 and TRBJ2-7; D might be TRBD1 (6 bases). Germline V gives CDR1 SGHRS, CDR2 YFSETQ. V was shortened by 1 base and J by 2 bases, with 13 bases between the two germline ends. The CDR3 runs 15 residues. CDR3 sequence reads: CASSLFRDKTYEQYF. In nucleotides, the CDR3 is TGCGCCAGCAGCTTGTTTCGGGACAAGACCTACGAGCAGTACTTC.

This chain uses TRBV25-1 with TRBJ1-1; tentatively, D is TRBD1 (6 bases). The germline V gene has CDR1 MGHDK and CDR2 SYGVNS. CDR3 length equals 15 residues. V was pared by 1 base and J by 6 bases, with 15 bases between. CDR3 protein: CASSESSGGAAEAFF. The CDR3 DNA reads TGTGCCAGCAGTGAATCCTCGGGGGGGGCCGCTGAAGCTTTCTTT.

The V and J genes are TRBV7-9 and TRBJ2-1, with D unclear. CDR3 size: 15 residues. Looked up from germline, CDR1 is SEHNR and CDR2 is FQNEAQ (reference sequence). V shed 5 bases and J shed 8 bases, with 19 bases lying between them. CDR3 amino acids: CASSVQSGVWDEQFF. For the CDR3, the DNA is TGTGCCAGCAGCGTCCAGAGTGGAGTATGGGATGAGCAGTTCTTC.

This clonotype was counted many times. The chain is built from TRBV7-9 and TRBJ1-2; D uncertain. Trimming pared 5 bases from V and 8 bases from J, leaving 15 bases between. This CDR3 contains 13 residues. CDR1 SEHNR and CDR2 FQNEAQ come from the germline V gene (reference sequence). The DNA for the CDR3 is TGTGCCAGCAGCCCTTCACAGCTGCTAGGCTACACCTTC. Translation: CASSPSQLLGYTF.

J is TRBJ1-4 and V is TRBV5-5, with D unclear. The CDR3 is 13 residues long. Between the trimmed V and J ends, which lost 1 base and 4 bases, there was a span of 5 bases. Germline CDR1 reads SGHKS; CDR2 reads YYEKEE (reference sequence). The CDR3 nucleotides are TGTGCCAGCAGCTTGTGGGATAATGAAAAACTGTTTTTT. The encoded protein is CASSLWDNEKLFF.

V gene TRBV20-1 combines with J gene TRBJ2-5; TRBD2 is a possible D gene (7 bases). The CDR3 has 13 residues. The germline gives CDR1 DFQATT, CDR2 SNEGSKA (reference sequence). The V gene lost 6 bases and the J gene lost 1 base, with 12 bases spanning the gap. This CDR3 is CSAERGAQETQYF. The CDR3 DNA reads as TGCAGTGCGGAACGGGGGGCCCAAGAGACCCAGTACTTC.

This clonotype was observed a few times. V gene TRBV29-1 combines with J gene TRBJ2-2; D may be TRBD1 (5 bases). Per germline, CDR1 SQVTM and CDR2 ANQGSEA. Trimming cost V 1 base and J 3 bases, with 9 bases left between them. The CDR3 is made up of 14 amino acids. The CDR3 loop reads CSVEGGSYTGELFF. The CDR3 DNA reads TGCAGCGTTGAAGGGGGCAGCTACACCGGGGAGCTGTTTTTT.